Included here is one T cell receptor (beta chain) sequence, with context. Its antigen remains unknown. Profiling relied on immunoSEQ multiplex PCR, and the TCRdb table lists in-frame clones only, not all of them. The sample holds 150,000 to 200,000 clones; about nine tenths are singletons and the top ten take about 3%. The source of the sample is a study of T cell responses to AZD1222 COVID-19 vaccine. Study-wide results and limits: Donor demographics were predominantly white British with a female majority; clonal diversity may be underestimated. Close to half of all spike-specific TCRs reportedly target regions of the variants that are unmutated. The peak T cell response came first, and repertoires were sampled only after it. Spike-specific TCR depth and breadth grew after two AZD1222 doses.

The source was peripheral blood, collected on day 0 of AZD1222 vaccination. This TCR came from an adult in good health.

CDR3 protein: CATSEQNQPQHF. The DNA for the CDR3 is TGTGCCACCTCCGAGCAAAATCAGCCCCAGCATTTT. The V gene is TRBV15, the J gene TRBJ1-5; unclear D gene. Germline CDR1 reads LNHNV; CDR2 reads YYDKDF (reference sequence). The length of the CDR3 is 12 residues. Trimming cost V 8 bases and J 4 bases, with 9 bases left between them.